The 8 T cell receptor beta chains given below trace back to one sample, sequenced in a study of cytomegalovirus exposure and HLA in healthy donors. The data were produced by immunoSEQ multiplex PCR, yet TCRdb's version contains in-frame clones alone and is incomplete. The sample carries tens of thousands of clones, roughly 95% recorded once. The source material was PBMCs. These receptors originate from a woman aged 18 to 35 in good health and CMV-seropositive.

The chain recombines TRBV5-6 with TRBJ2-7, with TRBD1 identical over 8 bases. The CDR3 is 15 amino acids. With 6 bases clipped from V and 0 bases from J, the junction kept 8 bases outside the gene matches. From germline, CDR1 is SGHDT and CDR2 YYEEEE. The CDR3 region has the DNA TGTGCCAGCACCCCCCTAGACAGGGGCTCCTACGAGCAGTACTTC. It codes for CASTPLDRGSYEQYF.

The CDR3: CASSLTRGFGYGYTF. CDR3 DNA: TGTGCCAGCAGTTTAACAAGGGGCTTTGGCTATGGCTACACCTTC. The rearrangement joins TRBV7-2 to TRBJ1-2, with a possible D match to TRBD1 (5 bases). CDR1 is SGHTA, CDR2 FQGNSA, per germline. This CDR3 is 15 amino acids long. Trimming left V 6 bases short and J 4 bases short, with 18 bases between.

V gene TRBV28 combines with J gene TRBJ2-7; TRBD1 matches 11 bases. V lost 7 bases and J lost 6; bases outside the gene matches: 11. Looked up from germline, CDR1 is MDHEN and CDR2 is SYDVKM. This CDR3 contains 15 residues. CDR3 bases: TGTGCCAGCACCCCTTTAGGACAGGGGGCGCCCGAGCAGTACTTC. Translation gives CASTPLGQGAPEQYF.

The rearrangement joins TRBV11-3 to TRBJ2-5; tentative D call: TRBD2 (5 bases). V gave up 3 bases and J gave up 2 bases, with 7 bases separating them. This CDR3 has 13 residues. Looked up from germline, CDR1 is SGHNT and CDR2 is YENEEA. CDR3 nucleotides: TGTGCCAGCAGCTTCCCGGGACAAGAGACCCAGTACTTC. Its protein product is CASSFPGQETQYF. Full variable domain (rest looked up from reference TRBV11-3 and TRBJ2-5): EAGVVQSPRYKIIEKKQPVAFWCNPISGHNTLYWYLQNLGQGPELLIRYENEEAVDDSQLPKDRFSAERLKGVDSTLKIQPAELGDSAVYLCASSFPGQETQYFGPGTRLLVL.

This chain joins TRBV10-3 and TRBJ2-7; TRBD2 matches 12 bases. The CDR3 totals 15 residues. The V segment lost 5 bases and the J segment 5 bases; nucleotides outside the gene matches: 7. In germline, CDR1 is ENHRY, CDR2 SYGVKD. The CDR3 is CAISILAGGINEQYF. CDR3 DNA: TGTGCCATCAGTATCCTAGCGGGAGGGATCAACGAGCAGTACTTC.

The chain employs TRBV5-4 and TRBJ1-4; 8 nucleotides match TRBD1. CDR3 size: 17 residues. The V gene's germline CDR1 is SGHNT and CDR2 YYREEE (reference sequence). The V segment lost 0 bases and the J segment 2 bases; nucleotides outside the gene matches: 6. CDR3: CASSLGQGARTNEKLFF. The CDR3 region has the DNA TGTGCCAGCAGCTTGGGGCAGGGGGCGCGGACTAATGAAAAACTGTTTTTT.

This clone was found once. The gene calls are TRBV5-5 and TRBJ1-2, with TRBD1 matching over 7 bases. The junction had 6 bases not matched to a gene; V was cut back by 3 bases and J by 7 bases. The CDR3 is made up of 13 amino acids. Per the germline V gene, CDR1 is SGHKS and CDR2 is YYEKEE (reference sequence). Here the CDR3 reads CASSSRQGLGYTF. CDR3 in DNA: TGTGCCAGCAGCTCCCGACAGGGTCTTGGCTACACCTTC.

The chain is built from TRBV28 and TRBJ2-2; 10 bases fit TRBD2. The CDR3 is 15 amino acids. Losses at the gene ends were 4 bases for V and 6 bases for J; bases not matched to a gene: 5. Germline loops: CDR1 MDHEN, CDR2 SYDVKM. The CDR3 sequence is CASSSAGGGSGELFF. The CDR3 region has the DNA TGTGCCAGCAGTTCAGCGGGAGGGGGATCCGGGGAGCTGTTTTTT. The full variable domain, with the rest looked up from reference TRBV28 and TRBJ2-2, is DVKVTQSSRYLVKRTGEKVFLECVQDMDHENMFWYRQDPGLGLRLIYFSYDVKMKEKGDIPEGYSVSREKKERFSLILESASTNQTSMYLCASSSAGGGSGELFFGEGSRLTVL.